The text below deals with one T cell receptor beta chain. Its antigen is undetermined. The sample belongs to a study of cytomegalovirus exposure and HLA in healthy donors. Study-level background: Genotyping showed roughly 83% of a few hundred donors falling in the Caucasian-associated ancestry cluster.

Whole-study findings and limits: Per published accounts, TCR beta sequences correctly predicted the HLA-A and HLA-B alleles of most subjects. In an earlier analysis, productive rearrangement rates for most beta V segments clustered near 87% or 30%.

The PCR used 60 Vbeta and 13 Jbeta primers. Generated by immunoSEQ multiplex PCR, the TCRdb table keeps only in-frame clones and is missing some. The sample consists of about 150,000 clones, roughly 70% of them appearing once. This CDR3 spans 13 amino acids. Germline lookup yields CDR1 LNHDA and CDR2 SQIVND (reference sequence). Deletions cut 3 bases from V and 4 bases from J, with 7 bases between. Sequences were obtained from PBMCs. The TCR was taken from a man aged 25-45 years in good health and CMV-seronegative. V and J are TRBV19 and TRBJ1-5; D call uncertain. The CDR3 DNA reads TGTGCCAGTAGTATGGCCCAAAATCAGCCCCAGCATTTT. It translates to CASSMAQNQPQHF.